These 30 T cell receptor beta chains were all obtained from the same sample, sequenced in a study of blood T cell repertoires in COVID-19. Profiled with immunoSEQ multiplex PCR; TCRdb holds only in-frame clones, not every one. The sample lists 150,000 to 200,000 clones; roughly 91% were seen once. Sequenced input: peripheral blood. The receptors were sampled from a young man with acute or convalescent COVID-19.

The chain carries TRBV7-9 and TRBJ1-4; D unclear. CDR3 length: 14 amino acids. The V gene lost 5 bases and the J gene lost 7 bases, with 14 bases spanning the gap. Germline assignment: CDR1 SEHNR and CDR2 FQNEAQ (reference sequence). This CDR3 is CASSPGSMAEKLFF. In DNA form, the CDR3 reads TGTGCCAGCAGCCCCGGGAGCATGGCTGAAAAACTGTTTTTT.

V gene TRBV25-1 combines with J gene TRBJ1-2, with 9 bases aligning to TRBD1. Trimming took 1 base from V and 4 from J; bases not matched to a gene: 13. The CDR3 extends over 18 amino acids. Germline V CDR1 and CDR2: MGHDK, SYGVNS. CDR3 in amino acids: CASSEWGGTGQALYGYTF. DNA for the CDR3: TGTGCCAGCAGTGAATGGGGAGGGACAGGGCAAGCCCTCTATGGCTACACCTTC.

V usage is TRBV5-4 and J usage is TRBJ1-2, with D hard to call. Deletions cut 0 bases from V and 4 bases from J, with 13 bases between. Per the germline V gene, CDR1 is SGHNT and CDR2 is YYREEE (reference sequence). CDR3 length: 15 amino acids. The CDR3 protein is CASSLDGALGYGYTF. Here the CDR3 DNA reads TGTGCCAGCAGCTTGGACGGAGCCTTGGGCTATGGCTACACCTTC.

The chain joins TRBV7-8 to TRBJ1-2; no clear D. Germline V lookup: CDR1 SGHVS, CDR2 FQNEAQ. The V end was cut by 1 base, the J end by 3 bases, with 12 bases between. CDR3 length equals 15 residues. The CDR3 here is CASSLEPPRDYGYTF. CDR3 coding DNA: TGTGCCAGCAGCTTAGAACCCCCCCGGGACTATGGCTACACCTTC.

The rearrangement uses TRBV6-5 and TRBJ2-3, with TRBD2 matching over 8 bases. CDR1 MNHEY and CDR2 SVGAGI come from the germline V gene. Unmatched junction bases numbered 7, after V lost 6 bases and J lost 2 bases. This CDR3 comprises 15 residues. DNA for the CDR3: TGTGCCAGCAGCACCTCGGGAGGGTACACAGATACGCAGTATTTT. Translating it yields CASSTSGGYTDTQYF.

The chain carries TRBV30 and TRBJ2-7, with D possibly matching TRBD2 (5 bases). Trimming pared 0 bases from V and 0 bases from J, leaving 9 bases between. This CDR3 comprises 14 residues. Germline V gene data show CDR1 as GTSNPN and CDR2 as SVGIG (reference sequence). The CDR3 bases are TGTGCCTGGAGTGTGGGCGGGCCCTCCTACGAGCAGTACTTC. Residues: CAWSVGGPSYEQYF. Together with reference TRBV30 and TRBJ2-7, the CDR3 gives the full variable domain: SQTIHQWPATLVQPVGSPLSLECTVEGTSNPNLYWYRQAAGRGLQLLFYSVGIGQISSEVPQNLSASRPQDRQFILSSKKLLLSDSGFYLCAWSVGGPSYEQYFGPGTRLTVT.

This clone has a single count. The chain is built from TRBV29-1 and TRBJ2-1, with 7 nucleotides matching TRBD2. Germline V CDR1 and CDR2: SQVTM, ANQGSEA. The trim removed 7 bases at V and 4 bases at J, leaving 10 bases unmatched. The CDR3 runs 14 residues. For the CDR3, the DNA is TGCAGCGGCGGAAGCGGGACGGGTTACAATGAGCAGTTCTTC. Its translation is CSGGSGTGYNEQFF.

The chain recombines TRBV27 with TRBJ1-1; a possible D gene is TRBD1 (5 bases). The V end was cut by 7 bases, the J end by 10 bases, with 13 bases between. This CDR3 is 11 amino acids long. Germline V gene lookup returns CDR1 MNHEY and CDR2 SMNVEV (reference sequence). CDR3 in DNA: TGTGCCAGCATAAAAGGGGCTGGAGCTTTCTTT. Translated, it gives CASIKGAGAFF.

The chain recombines TRBV5-4 with TRBJ1-6; D is possibly TRBD1 (5 bases). The ends were cut back, 0 bases at V and 6 bases at J, with 10 bases in the middle. The V gene's germline CDR1 is SGHNT and CDR2 YYREEE (reference sequence). The length of the CDR3 is 15 residues. The CDR3 DNA follows: TGTGCCAGCAGCTTGGATAGGGGAGGTAATTCACCCCTCCACTTT. This translates into CASSLDRGGNSPLHF. The full variable domain, in which reference TRBV5-4 and TRBJ1-6 provide the parts outside the CDR3, is ETGVTQSPTHLIKTRGQQVTLRCSSQSGHNTVSWYQQALGQGPQFIFQYYREEENGRGNFPPRFSGLQFPNYSSELNVNALELDDSALYLCASSLDRGGNSPLHFGNGTRLTVT.

This clone was seen a single time. The chain links TRBV2 to TRBJ1-5; 8 bases agree with TRBD1. This CDR3 has 16 residues. Germline V gene lookup returns CDR1 SNHLY and CDR2 FYNNEI. Trimming removed 4 bases from V and 0 bases from J; junction bases left unmatched: 5. The CDR3 reads CASSGQTGDSNQPQHF. CDR3 coding DNA: TGTGCCAGCAGTGGGCAGACAGGGGATAGCAATCAGCCCCAGCATTTT.

CDR3 in DNA: TGTGCCAGCAGTAACCTGGGACAGGCCCTTTCTGGCTACACCTTC. Translating gives CASSNLGQALSGYTF. V usage is TRBV6-2 or TRBV6-3 and J usage is TRBJ1-2, with 8 nucleotides matching TRBD1. The germline CDR1 and CDR2 sequences are MNHEY and SVGEGT. V lost 5 bases, J lost 7 bases, and 12 bases stayed unmatched. CDR3 length: 15 residues.

This chain uses TRBV4-1 with TRBJ2-3; 14 nucleotides line up with TRBD2. Trimming removed 4 bases from V and 0 bases from J; junction bases left unmatched: 6. The CDR3 runs 18 residues. Germline V CDR1 and CDR2: MGHRA, YSYEKL. CDR3 nucleotide sequence: TGCGCCAGCAGCCTCGGACTAGCGGGGGGCACTAGCACAGATACGCAGTATTTT. It codes for CASSLGLAGGTSTDTQYF.

This chain's CDR3 is CASNPGRRVQETQYF. In DNA, the CDR3 is TGTGCCAGCAACCCTGGGAGGCGGGTACAAGAGACCCAGTACTTC. The chain is built from TRBV9 and TRBJ2-5, with D possibly matching TRBD2 (6 bases). Trimming took off 6 bases at V and 2 bases at J, with 17 bases between the two ends. CDR1 SGDLS and CDR2 YYNGEE come from the germline V gene. The CDR3 sequence is 15 residues long.

As regards this clone: This CDR3 is also generated by other DNA sequences in the sample. The chain uses TRBV5-1 and TRBJ2-3; 11 bases match TRBD2. This CDR3 region has 17 residues. With 2 bases clipped from V and 2 bases from J, the junction kept 7 bases outside the gene matches. CDR1 and CDR2 from the germline V gene are SGHRS and YFSETQ. CDR3 in DNA: TGCGCCAGCAGCTTCCCTCTAGCGGGGGGCCCCACAGATACGCAGTATTTT. Amino acid sequence: CASSFPLAGGPTDTQYF.

The chain joins TRBV3-1 (or the pseudogene TRBV3-2) to TRBJ1-1, with 7 bases identical to TRBD1. J was trimmed by 4 bases and V by 5 bases; bases with no gene match: 4. The germline CDR1 and CDR2 sequences are LGHDT and YNNKEL (reference sequence). The length of the CDR3 is 13 residues. This chain's CDR3 is CASSTRGLTEAFF. CDR3 sequence (DNA): TGTGCCAGCAGCACAAGGGGGCTCACTGAAGCTTTCTTT.

V is TRBV6-5 and J is TRBJ2-3; 11 bases fit TRBD2. The CDR3 has 15 amino acids. From germline, CDR1 is MNHEY and CDR2 SVGAGI. V was clipped by 5 bases and J by 6 bases; unmatched bases: 7. The CDR3 DNA sequence: TGTGCCAGCAGTCCCACTAGCGGGGGATCGGATACGCAGTATTTT. Its protein is CASSPTSGGSDTQYF.

The chain couples TRBV24-1 to TRBJ2-1, with a weak D call TRBD2 (5 bases). In germline, CDR1 is KGHDR, CDR2 SFDVKD. The CDR3 has 12 amino acids. V lost 10 bases and J lost 0, with 6 bases in between. The chain's CDR3 is CATGSSYNEQFF. CDR3 bases: TGTGCCACAGGGAGCTCCTACAATGAGCAGTTCTTC.

The chain is built from TRBV5-4 and TRBJ1-5; D unresolved. This CDR3 is built from 13 residues. V shed 3 bases and J shed 4 bases, with 8 bases lying between them. CDR1 and CDR2 from the germline V gene are SGHNT and YYREEE (reference sequence). CDR3 protein: CASSSDSNQPQHF. CDR3 coding DNA: TGTGCCAGCAGCTCCGACTCAAATCAGCCCCAGCATTTT.

The chain's CDR3 is CASSVAVGANVLTF. DNA for the CDR3: TGTGCCAGCAGCGTAGCCGTTGGGGCCAACGTCCTGACTTTC. The genes are TRBV9 and TRBJ2-6, with D unresolved. This CDR3 is 14 amino acids long. Trimming took 0 bases from V and 3 from J, leaving 4 bases between them. Germline V gene data show CDR1 as SGDLS and CDR2 as YYNGEE.

The CDR3 region has the DNA TGTGCCAGCAGTTATCAGTTAGCCGGGGGGGAGACCCAGTACTTC. This gives the protein CASSYQLAGGETQYF. This chain links TRBV6-6 with TRBJ2-5; 7 nucleotides line up with TRBD2. Germline CDR1 and CDR2: MNHNY and SVGAGI (reference sequence). The length of the CDR3 is 15 residues. V lost 3 bases and J lost 5; bases outside the gene matches: 9.

This chain connects TRBV2 to TRBJ1-2; the match to TRBD1 covers 8 bases. From germline, CDR1 is SNHLY and CDR2 FYNNEI. This CDR3 contains 16 residues. Unmatched junction bases numbered 12, after V lost 3 bases and J lost 6 bases. The CDR3 here is CASSDDGAPGGHGYTF. The DNA for the CDR3 is TGTGCCAGCAGTGATGATGGGGCCCCAGGGGGCCATGGCTACACCTTC. Full variable domain (outside the CDR3, taken from reference TRBV2 and TRBJ1-2): EPEVTQTPSHQVTQMGQEVILRCVPISNHLYFYWYRQILGQKVEFLVSFYNNEISEKSEIFDDQFSVERPDGSNFTLKIRSTKLEDSAMYFCASSDDGAPGGHGYTFGSGTRLTVV.

The V and J genes are TRBV9 and TRBJ1-5; TRBD1 matches at 7 bases. V shed 3 bases, J shed 3 bases, and the junction held 6 bases outside the gene matches. This CDR3 has 15 residues. Per the germline V gene, CDR1 is SGDLS and CDR2 is YYNGEE. The CDR3 region has the DNA TGTGCCAGCAGCGAGGGGGACAGCTTCAATCAGCCCCAGCATTTT. Protein sequence: CASSEGDSFNQPQHF.

The chain couples TRBV27 to TRBJ1-1; 7 positions match TRBD1. The CDR3 is made up of 14 amino acids. The germline V gene has CDR1 MNHEY and CDR2 SMNVEV (reference sequence). V was pared by 5 bases and J by 1 base, with 4 bases of the junction left unmatched. In nucleotides, the CDR3 is TGTGCCAGCAGTCCGGGACAGACGAACACTGAAGCTTTCTTT. Residues: CASSPGQTNTEAFF.

The J gene is TRBJ2-5, the V gene TRBV7-8, with 7 bases that match TRBD2. Trimming at V came to 1 base and at J to 5 bases, leaving 7 bases not matched to a gene. CDR1 SGHVS and CDR2 FQNEAQ come from the germline V gene. CDR3 length equals 15 residues. CDR3 coding DNA: TGTGCCAGCAGCTTAGGGTCGAGTAGCGGGGAGACCCAGTACTTC. Residues: CASSLGSSSGETQYF. Together with reference TRBV7-8 and TRBJ2-5, the CDR3 gives the full variable domain: GAGVSQSPRYKVAKRGQDVALRCDPISGHVSLFWYQQALGQGPEFLTYFQNEAQLDKSGLPSDRFFAERPEGSVSTLKIQRTQQEDSAVYLCASSLGSSSGETQYFGPGTRLLVL.

The V call is TRBV12-3 or TRBV12-4, the J call TRBJ1-1; D gene ambiguous. Trimming took off 7 bases at V and 0 bases at J, with 6 bases between the two ends. The CDR3 totals 12 residues. CDR3 nucleotides: TGTGCCAGCAATAGAATGAACACTGAAGCTTTCTTT. Translation gives CASNRMNTEAFF.

The chain employs TRBV9 and TRBJ2-3, with TRBD2 matching 8 bases. CDR3 length: 17 residues. CDR1 is SGDLS and CDR2 is YYNGEE in the germline V gene. V trimming: 2 bases; J trimming: 2 bases; junction bases outside the gene matches: 10. The CDR3 loop reads CASSVASTGGFTDTQYF. The CDR3 DNA reads TGTGCCAGCAGCGTGGCCAGCACGGGGGGGTTCACAGATACGCAGTATTTT. Full variable domain (remainder filled in from reference TRBV9 and TRBJ2-3): DSGVTQTPKHLITATGQRVTLRCSPRSGDLSVYWYQQSLDQGLQFLIQYYNGEERAKGNILERFSAQQFPDLHSELNLSSLELGDSALYFCASSVASTGGFTDTQYFGPGTRLTVL.

The CDR3 nucleotides read TGTGCCAGCAGCTCTGGACAGTCGAACACTGAAGCTTTCTTT. Protein: CASSSGQSNTEAFF. The chain combines TRBV5-4 with TRBJ1-1, with D perhaps matching TRBD1 (6 bases). Trimming shortened V by 3 bases and J by 1 base, and 10 bases separated the two germline ends. This CDR3 is 14 amino acids long. Germline lookup yields CDR1 SGHNT and CDR2 YYREEE (reference sequence).

This CDR3 reads CASSLDTNEQFF. The CDR3 nucleotides are TGCGCCAGCAGCCTAGATACCAATGAGCAGTTCTTC. The genes are TRBV5-1 and TRBJ2-1, with no clear D. The V and J ends lost 4 bases and 6 bases respectively, with 8 bases between them. Germline V gene sequence: CDR1 SGHRS, CDR2 YFSETQ. The CDR3 sequence is 12 residues long. Together with reference TRBV5-1 and TRBJ2-1, the CDR3 gives the full variable domain: KAGVTQTPRYLIKTRGQQVTLSCSPISGHRSVSWYQQTPGQGLQFLFEYFSETQRNKGNFPGRFSGRQFSNSRSEMNVSTLELGDSALYLCASSLDTNEQFFGPGTRLTVL.

V usage is TRBV6-6 and J usage is TRBJ1-1; D ambiguous. Trimming pared 9 bases from V and 4 bases from J, leaving 18 bases between. The CDR3 runs 14 residues. Germline V gene sequence: CDR1 MNHNY, CDR2 SVGAGI (reference sequence). The CDR3 DNA sequence: TGTGCCAGTCCTAAAGGCGCCGGCGGCACTGAAGCTTTCTTT. Translated, it gives CASPKGAGGTEAFF.

The J gene is TRBJ2-3, the V gene TRBV11-2; TRBD1 matches at 9 bases. Germline V gene data show CDR1 as SGHAT and CDR2 as FQNNGV. The CDR3 spans 15 residues. Trimming took 5 bases from V and 1 from J; bases not matched to a gene: 4. The CDR3: CASSPRDRGTDTQYF. DNA for the CDR3: TGTGCCAGCAGCCCCCGGGACAGGGGCACAGATACGCAGTATTTT.